This T cell receptor beta chain was identified in a study of early T cells in non-severe SARS-CoV-2 infection. Study as a whole: Bulk RNA taken from unsorted whole blood was sequenced, leaving chains unpaired.

Study findings and constraints: Matching with VDJdb favored anti-spike CD8 responses (missing private and CD4 specificities).

This clonotype was seen many times. Its matching antigen is unknown. CDR1 and CDR2 (germline): SGHTA, FQGNSA. Trimming took 0 bases from V and 5 from J; bases not matched to a gene: 8. The length of the CDR3 is 16 residues. Each single cDNA molecule received a unique molecular identifier. One entry per CDR3 protein results from TCRdb running MiXCR on the 5' RACE reads. The sample shows about 64,000 distinct CDR3 sequences, about 10% of them seen only once. Sequences were derived from whole blood, sampled at baseline. The J gene is TRBJ2-7, the V gene TRBV7-2, with 9 bases identical to TRBD2. The receptor comes from an adult who was a healthcare worker with PCR-confirmed SARS-CoV-2 infection or an uninfected control (not recorded which). The CDR3 region is CASSLARREGHNEQYF. CDR3 nucleotide sequence: TGTGCCAGCAGCTTAGCGCGGCGGGAGGGCCACAACGAGCAGTACTTC.